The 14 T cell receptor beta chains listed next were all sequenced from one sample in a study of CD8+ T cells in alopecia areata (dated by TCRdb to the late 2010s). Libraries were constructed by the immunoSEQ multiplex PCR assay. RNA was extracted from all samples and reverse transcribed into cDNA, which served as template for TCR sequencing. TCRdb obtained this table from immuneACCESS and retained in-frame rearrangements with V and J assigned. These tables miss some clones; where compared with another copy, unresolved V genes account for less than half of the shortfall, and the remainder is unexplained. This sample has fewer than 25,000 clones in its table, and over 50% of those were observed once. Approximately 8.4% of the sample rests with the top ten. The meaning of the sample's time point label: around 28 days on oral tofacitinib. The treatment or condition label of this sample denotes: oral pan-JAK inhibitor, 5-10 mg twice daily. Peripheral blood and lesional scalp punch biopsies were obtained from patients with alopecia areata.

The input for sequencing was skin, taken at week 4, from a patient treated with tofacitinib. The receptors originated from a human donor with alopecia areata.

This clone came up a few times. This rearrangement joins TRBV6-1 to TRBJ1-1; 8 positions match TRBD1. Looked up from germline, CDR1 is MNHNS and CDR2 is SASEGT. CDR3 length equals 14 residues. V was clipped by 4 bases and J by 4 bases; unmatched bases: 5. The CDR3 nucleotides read TGTGCCAGCAGTGTTAACAGGGGGAGCACTGAAGCTTTCTTT. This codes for CASSVNRGSTEAFF.

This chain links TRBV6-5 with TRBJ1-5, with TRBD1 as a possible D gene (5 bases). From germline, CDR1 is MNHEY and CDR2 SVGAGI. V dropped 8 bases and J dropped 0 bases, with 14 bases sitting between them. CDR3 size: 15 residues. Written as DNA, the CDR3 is TGTGCCAGCCGTTTACGGGGGAATAGCAATCAGCCCCAGCATTTT. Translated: CASRLRGNSNQPQHF.

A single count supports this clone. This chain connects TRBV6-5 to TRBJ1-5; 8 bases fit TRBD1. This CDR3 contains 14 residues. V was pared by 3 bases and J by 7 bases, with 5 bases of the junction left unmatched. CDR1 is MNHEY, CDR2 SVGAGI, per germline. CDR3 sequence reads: CASSYGQGAQPQHF. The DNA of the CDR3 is TGTGCCAGCAGTTATGGACAGGGAGCACAGCCCCAGCATTTT.

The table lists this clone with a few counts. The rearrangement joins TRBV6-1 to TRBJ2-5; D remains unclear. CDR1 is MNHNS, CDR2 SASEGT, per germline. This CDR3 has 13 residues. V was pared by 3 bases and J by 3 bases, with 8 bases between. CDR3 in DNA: TGTGCCAGCAGTGAGATCAGAGAAGAGACCCAGTACTTC. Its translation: CASSEIREETQYF.

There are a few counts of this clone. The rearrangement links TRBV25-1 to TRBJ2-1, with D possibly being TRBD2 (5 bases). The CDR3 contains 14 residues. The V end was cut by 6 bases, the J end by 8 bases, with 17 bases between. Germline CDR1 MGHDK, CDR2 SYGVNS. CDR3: CASSFGLNKDEQFF. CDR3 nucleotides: TGTGCCAGCAGCTTTGGACTTAACAAGGATGAGCAGTTCTTC.

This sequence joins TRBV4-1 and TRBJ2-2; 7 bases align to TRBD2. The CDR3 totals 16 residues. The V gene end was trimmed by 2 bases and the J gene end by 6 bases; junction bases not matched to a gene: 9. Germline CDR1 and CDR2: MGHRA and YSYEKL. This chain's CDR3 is CASSQHRLAGAGELFF. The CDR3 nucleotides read TGCGCCAGCAGCCAACACAGACTAGCTGGCGCCGGGGAGCTGTTTTTT.

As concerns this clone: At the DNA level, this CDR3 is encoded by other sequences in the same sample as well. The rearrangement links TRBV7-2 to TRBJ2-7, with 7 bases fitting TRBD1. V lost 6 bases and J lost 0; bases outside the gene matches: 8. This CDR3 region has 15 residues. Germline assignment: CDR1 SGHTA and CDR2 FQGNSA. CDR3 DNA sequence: TGTGCCAGCAGTTCTAGGACAGGAGACTCCTACGAGCAGTACTTC. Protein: CASSSRTGDSYEQYF. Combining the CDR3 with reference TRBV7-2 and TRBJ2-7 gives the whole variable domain GAGVSQSPSNKVTEKGKDVELRCDPISGHTALYWYRQSLGQGLEFLIYFQGNSAPDKSGLPSDRFSAERTGGSVSTLTIQRTQQEDSAVYLCASSSRTGDSYEQYFGPGTRLTVT.

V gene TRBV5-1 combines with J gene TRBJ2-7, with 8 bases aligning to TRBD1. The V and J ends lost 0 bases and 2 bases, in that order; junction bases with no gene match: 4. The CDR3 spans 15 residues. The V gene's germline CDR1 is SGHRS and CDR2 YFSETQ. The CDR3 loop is CASSLEWTGPYEQYF. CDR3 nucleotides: TGCGCCAGCAGCTTGGAATGGACAGGGCCCTACGAGCAGTACTTC.

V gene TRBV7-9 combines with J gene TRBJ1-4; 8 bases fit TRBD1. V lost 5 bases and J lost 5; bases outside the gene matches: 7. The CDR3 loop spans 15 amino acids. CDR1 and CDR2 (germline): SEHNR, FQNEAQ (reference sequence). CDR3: CASSPRDRPNEKLFF. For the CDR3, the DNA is TGTGCCAGCAGCCCGAGGGACAGGCCGAATGAAAAACTGTTTTTT. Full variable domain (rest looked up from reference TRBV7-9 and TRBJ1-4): DTGVSQNPRHKITKRGQNVTFRCDPISEHNRLYWYRQTLGQGPEFLTYFQNEAQLEKSRLLSDRFSAERPKGSFSTLEIQRTEQGDSAMYLCASSPRDRPNEKLFFGSGTQLSVL.

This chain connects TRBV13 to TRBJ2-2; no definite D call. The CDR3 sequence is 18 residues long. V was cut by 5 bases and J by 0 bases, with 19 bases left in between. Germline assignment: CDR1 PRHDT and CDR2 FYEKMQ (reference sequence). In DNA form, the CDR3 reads TGTGCCAGCAGCGTCCCCCCTTACGGGCGCGCGAACACCGGGGAGCTGTTTTTT. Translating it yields CASSVPPYGRANTGELFF.

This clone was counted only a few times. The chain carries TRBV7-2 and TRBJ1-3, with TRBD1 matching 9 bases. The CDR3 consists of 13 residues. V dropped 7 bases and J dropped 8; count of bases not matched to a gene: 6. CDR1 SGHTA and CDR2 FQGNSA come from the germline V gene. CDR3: CASTPDRGHTIYF. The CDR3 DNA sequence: TGTGCCAGCACCCCGGACAGGGGACACACCATATATTTT.

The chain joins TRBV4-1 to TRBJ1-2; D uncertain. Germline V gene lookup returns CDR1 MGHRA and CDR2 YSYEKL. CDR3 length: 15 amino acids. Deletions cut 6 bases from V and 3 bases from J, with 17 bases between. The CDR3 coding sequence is TGCGCCAGCAGGCCAATTCCCAGTCTCTACTATGGCTACACCTTC. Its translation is CASRPIPSLYYGYTF.

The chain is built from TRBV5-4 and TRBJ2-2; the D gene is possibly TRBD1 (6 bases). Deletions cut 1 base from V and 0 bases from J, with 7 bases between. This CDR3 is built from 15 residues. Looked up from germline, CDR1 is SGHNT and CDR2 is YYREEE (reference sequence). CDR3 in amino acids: CASSLRGTNTGELFF. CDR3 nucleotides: TGTGCCAGCAGCTTGAGGGGGACGAACACCGGGGAGCTGTTTTTT.

The CDR3 bases are TGTGCCAGCAGTGATTCGGGTGGTTGGCAGGGGGTCCACGAGCAGTACTTC. Translated, it gives CASSDSGGWQGVHEQYF. The chain links TRBV2 to TRBJ2-5, with 7 bases aligning to TRBD1. The J call may be mistaken, given a closer DNA end match to TRBJ2-7. This CDR3 spans 17 amino acids. Germline CDR1 and CDR2: SNHLY and FYNNEI.